This T cell receptor (beta chain) appears in the sequencing data of a study of shared clonotypes between healthy human individuals (dated by TCRdb to the early 2020s). For the study in its entirety: The cohort included a few men and a couple of women between 18 and 49 years of age. Per donor, three plates each were used for CD4 naive and CD4 memory, two for CD8 naive, and one for CD8 memory. The study deeply sequenced blood TCR repertoires of five healthy adults to estimate repertoire size and the extent of clonotype sharing between individuals. To increase sequencing depth and limit assay-specific biases, different laboratories used diverse techniques to prepare libraries and sequence TCR repertoires. Each donor's leukapheresis produced roughly between about 0.85 and 10 billion PBMCs. Study-wide findings and limitations: The small number of donors limited the genetic and exposure-history diversity represented. Sampling was restricted to blood, and TCR repertoires in tissue are likely to differ from TCR repertoires in blood. Even with the large sequencing depth, rarefaction of the sorted-subset datasets indicated that sequencing was incomplete. Naive subsets generally had larger estimated clonotype richness than memory subsets did. About 5% of naive CD4, around 3.6% of naive CD8, roughly 2.5% of memory CD4, and around 0.42% of memory CD8 clonotypes were shared across four donors. Compared with non-shared clonotypes, the clonotypes found in all four sorted-subset donors had higher generation probabilities. Pairwise subsampling led to the expectation that sequencing depth would affect the degree of clonotype sharing among donors.

V and J lose 0 bases and 2 bases, and a span of 5 bases separates them. Taken from the germline V gene, the CDR1 and CDR2 loops are SGHRS and YFSETQ. There are 13 amino acids in the CDR3, from cysteine to phenylalanine inclusive. Kept here is only the CDR3 DNA, which spans 39 bases and is read in frame from base 1. The donors were healthy, HIV-negative adults with no recently reported acute infections or vaccinations. All donors were Caucasian adults living in Nashville, Tennessee, USA. Magnetic negative selection was used to enrich CD4+ T cells, after which naive cells were positively selected on CD45RA and the negative fraction became the memory subset. After blood collection by leukapheresis, PBMCs were isolated using Ficoll-Histopaque density gradient centrifugation and then cryopreserved in the vapor phase of liquid nitrogen. Analytical flow cytometry was used to check the purity and quantity of every magnetically sorted T cell population. Genomic DNA was isolated from every sorted fraction and measured by UV absorbance on a Nanodrop 2000c.

A note on this clone: Its antigen is still unknown. The record has no base qualities; no much larger clone is one base away. At the DNA level, this CDR3 is encoded by other sequences in the same sample as well.

Using the deep immunoSEQ assay, multiplex PCR amplified TCR CDR3 regions from genomic DNA. For each cell subset, the extracted genomic DNA was distributed evenly across all wells of several immunoSEQ 96-well plates, and each plate served as one replicate. For sorted subsets, each replicate PCR was loaded with 200 ng genomic DNA, equivalent to roughly 30,000 T cell genomes. Purified libraries were measured with a Qubit 3.0 fluorometer, size-checked on a Bioanalyzer 2100, and measured again with the KAPA Library Quantification kit. Each immunoSEQ 96-well plate was sequenced on its own single-read 150-cycle Illumina NextSeq 550 flow cell. On the authors' methods: Because the immunoSEQ output held only junctional sequences and lacked quality scores, the filtering could not match the filtering applied to full-length reads. Sequences were annotated with PyIR, a Python wrapper for IgBLAST v1.9, using IMGT germline references to assign V/J genes and CDR3. Reads with weak V/J assignments (E-value above 1e-6), missing CDR3, stop codons, out-of-frame junctions, or ambiguous translated residues were removed. V3J clonotypes were defined by identical inferred V gene, J gene, and CDR3 amino acid sequence. The percentage overlap between two repertoires was calculated by dividing the number of shared unique clonotypes by the size of the smaller repertoire. RTK rarefaction, the Chao1 estimator, and Recon v2.1 estimates of unobserved clonotypes were used to assess repertoire richness. OLGA was used to compute generation probabilities for all TCRbeta clonotypes that the gDNA method yielded from a few donors. The immuneACCESS repertoire file appears here via TCRdb, limited to in-frame rearrangements. These files lack a portion of the clones; in checked studies, under half of the deficit traces to unresolved V genes, and the cause of the others is not known. V and J calls and clone size are as listed in that table; D and trimming were resolved from the DNA. The sample table lists 2,500,000 or so clones, roughly 92% of them with a count of one. Of the sample, 0.3% to 0.45% falls within the top ten clones.

The chain is encoded by TRBV5-1 joined to TRBJ2-5; too little of a D gene remains to name it. The receptor was isolated from a man aged 18-30 years in good health. Some clones in this sample may be carry-over from other donors' samples. The source material was naive CD4+ T cells from PBMCs. The cell subset or site label for this specimen denotes: CD45RA+ positively selected. The CDR3 region reads CASSLGLQETQYF. The DNA is as follows: TGCGCCAGCAGCTTGGGGCTACAAGAGACCCAGTACTTC. Joined to the reference TRBV5-1 and TRBJ2-5 proteins, this CDR3 gives the full variable domain: KAGVTQTPRYLIKTRGQQVTLSCSPISGHRSVSWYQQTPGQGLQFLFEYFSETQRNKGNFPGRFSGRQFSNSRSEMNVSTLELGDSALYLCASSLGLQETQYFGPGTRLLVL.